This T cell receptor beta chain was sequenced in a study of memory B cells and T cells in multiple sclerosis. Broader study findings: Shared clonotype counts depended on differing compartment clone-set sizes and were normalized.

This table comes from immunoSEQ multiplex PCR, and its TCRdb copy is limited to in-frame clones, with some not included. Found here are over 35,000 clones, roughly 82% of them singletons; the top ten hold 1.1%. This CDR3 comprises 15 residues. Germline values: CDR1 MNHEY, CDR2 SVGAGI. After removal of 3 bases from V and 5 bases from J, the junction contained 7 bases not matched to a gene. CFSE-dim autoproliferating and CFSE-high non-proliferating T cells from unstimulated culture were sequenced separately. Pooled replicate wells came from 5x10^7 CFSE-labeled PBMCs cultured roughly seven days without stimulus. CFSE at 0.4 to 0.6 uM labeled the PBMCs, which were then cultured unstimulated. Note on this clone: Antigen specificity is unknown.

The TCR sequence derives from a human donor with multiple sclerosis. The sample consisted of PBMCs from blood kept in culture. The chain is built from TRBV6-5 and TRBJ1-5, with TRBD1 matching over 7 bases. The CDR3 region is CASSYQGEADQPQHF. The CDR3 DNA reads TGTGCCAGCAGTTATCAGGGGGAAGCGGATCAGCCCCAGCATTTT.